Listed below are T cell receptor beta chains from one sample, sequenced in a study of cytomegalovirus exposure and HLA in healthy donors. Some clones are missing from TCRdb's copy, which holds only in-frame ones; the method was immunoSEQ multiplex PCR. The sample has 200,000 to 250,000 clones; approximately 79% are singletons. The specimen sequenced was PBMCs. The receptors were sampled from a middle-aged man in good health and CMV-seronegative. The CDR3 runs from the conserved cysteine through the conserved F or W. The D gene is left open where the match is weak.

J | D | V | CDR3
TRBJ1-1 | TRBD1 | TRBV7-9 | CASSVGQGDTEAFF
TRBJ1-1 | - | TRBV29-1 | CSSEMNTEAFF
TRBJ2-7 | - | TRBV6-5 | CASSYSYRSYEQYF
TRBJ1-4 | - | TRBV9 | CASSGGPETNEKLFF
TRBJ2-3 | - | TRBV20-1 | CSAPLATQYF
TRBJ1-4 | - | TRBV7-2 | CASSRQVPNEKLFF
TRBJ2-1 | - | TRBV19 | CASSAFSGLTYNEQFF
TRBJ2-5 | TRBD2 | TRBV5-6 | CASSPWTSGETQYF
TRBJ2-1 | - | TRBV5-1 | CASSLGGLHNEQFF
TRBJ1-2 | - | TRBV5-6 | CASRGADYGYTF
TRBJ1-3 | TRBD1 | TRBV5-1 | CASSEGTGVGNTIYF
TRBJ2-5 | - | TRBV29-1 | CSVAGGSWETQYF
TRBJ2-3 | TRBD2 | TRBV7-9 | CASSARLAGGPYTQYF
TRBJ1-1 | - | TRBV6-1 | CASSVAAGVAEAFF
TRBJ1-5 | TRBD1 | TRBV19 | CASSMGRGPQPQHF
TRBJ2-1 | TRBD1 | TRBV4-1 | CASSQVQGGNEQFF
TRBJ2-2 | TRBD2 | TRBV5-4 | CASSQGLGEGNTGELFF
TRBJ2-2 | - | TRBV29-1 | CSVYLTANTGELFF
TRBJ2-7 | - | TRBV6-6 | CASRGGLVYEQYF
TRBJ2-4 | - | TRBV30 | CAFGGNIQYF
TRBJ2-2 | - | TRBV4-1 | CASSQNTANTGELFF
TRBJ2-5 | - | TRBV7-9 | CASSFRREETQYF
TRBJ2-7 | TRBD2 | TRBV9 | CASSASPSGSYEQYF
TRBJ2-5 | - | TRBV28 | CASTLQGWGHQETQYF
TRBJ2-1 | TRBD1 | TRBV5-1 | CASSYGQESSYNEQFF
TRBJ1-5 | - | TRBV9 | CASSVSWVQQPQHF
TRBJ2-7 | - | TRBV28 | CASSFSLMSSYEQYF
TRBJ1-5 | TRBD1 | TRBV2 | CASSVGQLQPQHF
TRBJ2-1 | - | TRBV30 | CAWSAAYNEQFF
TRBJ2-2 | TRBD1 | TRBV18 | CASSPGQSNTGELFF
TRBJ2-1 | - | TRBV6-4 | CACSREAQNNEQFF
TRBJ2-2 | TRBD2 | TRBV28 | CASSFGGSGNTGELFF
TRBJ1-4 | - | TRBV27 | CASSLSTYATNEKLFF
TRBJ2-2 | TRBD1 | TRBV7-9 | CASSSRQGPTGELFF
TRBJ1-2 | - | TRBV5-5 | CASSMDSYGYTF
TRBJ2-7 | TRBD1 | TRBV5-1 | CASSPDRGGSFYEQYF
TRBJ2-7 | - | TRBV11-2 | CASSRRQNGYEQYF
TRBJ2-1 | TRBD2 | TRBV5-4 | CASSTIGLAGGPRGNEQFF
TRBJ2-1 | TRBD2 | TRBV10-3 | CAISLIGTSGYNEQFF
TRBJ2-5 | TRBD2 | TRBV7-9 | CASSPRVAGAGETQYF
TRBJ1-3 | - | TRBV28 | CASNSGQISSGNTIYF
TRBJ1-2 | TRBD1 | TRBV9 | CASRDRVDGYTF
TRBJ2-7 | - | TRBV2 | CASSEPAGPYEQYF
TRBJ1-5 | - | TRBV27 | CASSLSRGGQPQHF
TRBJ2-2 | TRBD1 | TRBV7-3 | CASSLKGGGTGTTGELFF
TRBJ2-1 | TRBD1 | TRBV18 | CASSPEQGTNEQFF
TRBJ2-5 | TRBD2 | TRBV5-1 | CASSLGGSGMVETQYF
TRBJ2-1 | TRBD2 | TRBV19 | CASSTSGRADNEQFF
TRBJ1-5 | - | TRBV5-1 | CASSPAGGAMWPQHF
TRBJ1-1 | TRBD1 | TRBV4-2 | CASSQVMVQGGTEAFF
TRBJ1-1 | TRBD1 | TRBV9 | CASSVVTGVVSTEAFF
TRBJ2-7 | TRBD2 | TRBV11-2 | CASSSALTPSGRRSYEQYF
TRBJ2-7 | TRBD2 | TRBV5-1 | CASSPSGPRSYEQYF
TRBJ1-1 | - | TRBV7-9 | CASSPDRYEAFF
TRBJ2-3 | - | TRBV4-1 | CASSQPGLPTDTQYF
TRBJ2-5 | - | TRBV5-6 | CASRNQGLQETQYF
TRBJ2-7 | TRBD1 | TRBV5-1 | CASSLTGGNEQYF